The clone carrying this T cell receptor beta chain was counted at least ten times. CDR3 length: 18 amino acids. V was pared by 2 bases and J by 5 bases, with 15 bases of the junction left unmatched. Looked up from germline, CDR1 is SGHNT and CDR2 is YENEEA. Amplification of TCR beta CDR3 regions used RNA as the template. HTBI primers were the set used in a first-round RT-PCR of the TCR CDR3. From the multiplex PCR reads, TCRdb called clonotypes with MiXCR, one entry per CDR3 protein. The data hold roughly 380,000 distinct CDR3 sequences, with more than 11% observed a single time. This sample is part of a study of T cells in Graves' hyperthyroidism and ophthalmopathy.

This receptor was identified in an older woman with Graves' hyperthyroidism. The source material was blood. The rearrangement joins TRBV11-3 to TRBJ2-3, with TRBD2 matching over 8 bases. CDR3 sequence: CASSLSTGLAGRIDTQYF. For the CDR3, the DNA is TGTGCCAGCAGCTTATCCACAGGACTAGCAGGGAGGATAGATACGCAGTATTTT.